A selection of T cell receptor beta chains follows, all from one sample in a study of Ad26.COV2.S vaccination and SARS-CoV-2 variants. Generated by immunoSEQ multiplex PCR, the TCRdb table keeps only in-frame clones and is missing some. The profile shows around 340,000 clones, 75% to 90% of them singletons. This specimen was peripheral blood, taken in a trial of Ad26.COV2.S vaccine versus placebo. The receptors here all came from a person between 18 and 65 years old who received the Ad26.COV2.S COVID-19 vaccine or a placebo. CDR3s include the opening cysteine and the closing phenylalanine or tryptophan. The D gene is left open where the match is weak. Clone size appears in some rows only: once, few, many, or a class for an expanded clone.

CDR3nt	CDR3aa	abundance	d_gene	v_gene	j_gene
TGCCGCGAGGGGGAGGGGGGACGTGGCTACACCTTC	CREGEGGRGYTF	NA	NA	TRBV29-1	TRBJ1-2
TGTGCCAGCAGCTTTTGGGGGTACTCCGGAAACACCATATATTTT	CASSFWGYSGNTIYF	NA	NA	TRBV5-6	TRBJ1-3
TGTGCCAGCAGTGAAAGGGGAGACAGGGGCGGCACTGAAGCTTTCTTT	CASSERGDRGGTEAFF	NA	TRBD1	TRBV2	TRBJ1-1
TGTGCCAGCAGCGTAAGCCCGCAGCCTAATGAAAAACTGTTTTTT	CASSVSPQPNEKLFF	NA	NA	TRBV9	TRBJ1-4
TGTGCCACCAGCAGAGCCGGCGTTAGCACAGATACGCAGTATTTT	CATSRAGVSTDTQYF	NA	NA	TRBV15	TRBJ2-3
TGCGCCAGCAGCTCGGAAGGATATGATGGCTACACCTTC	CASSSEGYDGYTF	NA	NA	TRBV5-1	TRBJ1-2
TGTGCCAGCAACCGGGGTCCATTTTCACCCCTCCACTTT	CASNRGPFSPLHF	NA	NA	TRBV27	TRBJ1-6
TGTGCCAGCATTGATGCGGCAGACTCCTACGAGCAGTACTTC	CASIDAADSYEQYF	NA	NA	TRBV28	TRBJ2-7
TGTGCCAGCAGCCTACTAAGTGATTCACCCCTCCACTTT	CASSLLSDSPLHF	NA	NA	TRBV6-5	TRBJ1-6
TGTGCCAGCAGCCGGGGGGTAGCGGAGTCCTACGAGCAGTACTTC	CASSRGVAESYEQYF	NA	TRBD2	TRBV13	TRBJ2-7
TGTGCCAGCAGTTACGGCGGGACAAGGGAGGAGAAACTGTTTTTT	CASSYGGTREEKLFF	NA	NA	TRBV6-2/TRBV6-3	TRBJ1-4
TGTGCCAGCAGTGAAGTCGGACTAGCGGGACCGACAGATACGCAGTATTTT	CASSEVGLAGPTDTQYF	NA	TRBD2	TRBV2	TRBJ2-3
TGTGCCAGCAGCCCATACAGGGGGCGGTATGGCTACACCTTC	CASSPYRGRYGYTF	once	TRBD1	TRBV6-6	TRBJ1-2
TGTGCCAGCAGCTTAGATGCGACAGGGTGGTACACCGGGGAGCTGTTTTTT	CASSLDATGWYTGELFF	NA	TRBD1	TRBV7-9	TRBJ2-2
TGTGCCAGCAGCCAAGGACCCAACACTGAAGCTTTCTTT	CASSQGPNTEAFF	NA	NA	TRBV3-1/TRBV3-2	TRBJ1-1
TGTGCCAGCTCACCGGGCTCGGCTGCCGTCCACTATGGCTACACCTTC	CASSPGSAAVHYGYTF	NA	NA	TRBV18	TRBJ1-2
TGTGCCAGCAGCTTGGGGTCTAGCGGCCCAGATACGCAGTATTTT	CASSLGSSGPDTQYF	NA	TRBD2	TRBV5-4	TRBJ2-3
TGTGCCAGCAGCCAATCCGAGGGCGGGCTGAAGCAGTTCTTC	CASSQSEGGLKQFF	NA	NA	TRBV3-1/TRBV3-2	TRBJ2-1
TGTGCCAGCAGTTACAGGTGGACAGCGTTCAATGAGCAGTTCTTC	CASSYRWTAFNEQFF	NA	NA	TRBV6-5	TRBJ2-1
TGTGCCAGCAGCCCAACCCGGGGCAGTTCTTTAAATGGAGCTTTCTTT	CASSPTRGSSLNGAFF	once	NA	TRBV3-1/TRBV3-2	TRBJ1-1
TGTGCCAGCAGCCTGAGCGGGACTTACAATGAGCAGTTCTTC	CASSLSGTYNEQFF	few	TRBD2	TRBV3-1/TRBV3-2	TRBJ2-1
TGTGCCAGCAGTGGTGACTTCTATAGCAATCAGCCCCAGCATTTT	CASSGDFYSNQPQHF	NA	NA	TRBV25-1	TRBJ1-5
TGCGCCAGCAGTCAAAATCCGGGACAGGGGAGAGAGTGGGTCCGGGCAGATACGCAGTATTTT	CASSQNPGQGREWVRADTQYF	NA	TRBD1	TRBV23-1	TRBJ2-3
TGTGCCAGCAGCCAATATACCGGGACTAGCGGTACTAAGTACAATGAGCAGTTCTTC	CASSQYTGTSGTKYNEQFF	NA	TRBD2	TRBV3-1/TRBV3-2	TRBJ2-1
TGTGCCAGCATTCCCTGGGGAGGGACAGATACGCAGTATTTT	CASIPWGGTDTQYF	NA	TRBD2	TRBV28	TRBJ2-3
TGTGCCAGCAGTTTGGGACGGGGCAATCAGCCCCAGCATTTT	CASSLGRGNQPQHF	NA	NA	TRBV27	TRBJ1-5
TGTGCCAGCAGCTCCCGGCTGACAAACAATGAGCAGTTCTTC	CASSSRLTNNEQFF	NA	NA	TRBV7-8	TRBJ2-1
TGTGCCAGTAGTACCAGGGGCGCGGTTGAAAAACTGTTTTTT	CASSTRGAVEKLFF	NA	NA	TRBV19	TRBJ1-4
TGTGCCAGCAGCCCGGACAAGCAAGAGACCCAGTACTTC	CASSPDKQETQYF	NA	NA	TRBV3-1/TRBV3-2	TRBJ2-5
TGTGCCAGCAGCGTAGGTAACAGGGGGAATCAAGAGACCCAGTACTTC	CASSVGNRGNQETQYF	NA	TRBD1	TRBV9	TRBJ2-5
TGTGCCAGCAGCTTGGTACAGAGGAACACTGAAGCTTTCTTT	CASSLVQRNTEAFF	NA	NA	TRBV5-6	TRBJ1-1
TGCAGCGTCGACAATTTAGACCGAAACACTGAAGCTTTCTTT	CSVDNLDRNTEAFF	NA	NA	TRBV29-1	TRBJ1-1
TGTGCCAGCAGCCCCGGGACTAGCCGCTCCTACGAGCAGTACTTC	CASSPGTSRSYEQYF	NA	TRBD2	TRBV7-2	TRBJ2-7
TGCAGCGCAAGGGGGGACGTTGGAAACACCATATATTTT	CSARGDVGNTIYF	NA	NA	TRBV29-1	TRBJ1-3
TGTGCCAGCAGCGCCCGCGGGACAGGGGACACCGGGGAGCTGTTTTTT	CASSARGTGDTGELFF	NA	TRBD1	TRBV9	TRBJ2-2
TGTGCCACCAGCAGCCGGAGGGGGACAGCTGAAGCTTTCTTT	CATSSRRGTAEAFF	NA	TRBD1	TRBV15	TRBJ1-1
TGTGCCAGCAGTTACGCCGCAGGGGTTCACGAGACCCAGTACTTC	CASSYAAGVHETQYF	NA	NA	TRBV6-6	TRBJ2-5
TGTGCCAGCAGGGTAGGGGGAGGTGAGCAGTTCTTC	CASRVGGGEQFF	NA	NA	TRBV12-3/TRBV12-4	TRBJ2-1
TGTGCCAGCAGCTTACGGGGTGGTAGCAATCAGCCCCAGCATTTT	CASSLRGGSNQPQHF	NA	NA	TRBV7-6	TRBJ1-5
TGTGCCAGCAGTTTCAGGTTGGTGTCGCCCTATGGCTACACCTTC	CASSFRLVSPYGYTF	NA	NA	TRBV28	TRBJ1-2
TGTGCCAGCAGCTTTGAAGGACTGGTATACAATGAGCAGTTCTTC	CASSFEGLVYNEQFF	NA	NA	TRBV11-2	TRBJ2-1
TGTGCCAGTAGGTGGCGGGACACCGGGGAGCTGTTTTTT	CASRWRDTGELFF	NA	NA	TRBV19	TRBJ2-2
TGTGCCAGCAGCTTAGCCGCCGGGATTGAGCAGTACTTC	CASSLAAGIEQYF	NA	NA	TRBV7-6	TRBJ2-7
TGTGCCAGCAGCCGGGAGGGGGGTAACTATGGCTACACCTTC	CASSREGGNYGYTF	NA	NA	TRBV7-2	TRBJ1-2
TGTGCCAGCAGTTACGGGGACAGTAATCAGCCCCAGCATTTT	CASSYGDSNQPQHF	NA	TRBD1	TRBV6-2/TRBV6-3	TRBJ1-5